This T cell receptor (beta chain) emerged from a study of T cell responses to AZD1222 COVID-19 vaccine. Findings of the study overall: Repertoires in all cases were sampled only once the peak T cell response had passed.

Only in-frame clones appear in the TCRdb table, and some are missing; sequencing was by immunoSEQ multiplex PCR. This sample has approximately 180,000 clones, with 85% to 95% found just once. This CDR3 spans 15 amino acids. Trimming pared 4 bases from V and 0 bases from J, leaving 13 bases between. CDR1 and CDR2 (germline): SGHAT, FQNNGV. Notes on this clone: Its antigen is currently unknown.

Sequenced material: peripheral blood, taken 28 days after the second dose of the MenACWY control vaccine. The clonotype originates from an adult who received the MenACWY meningococcal vaccine as a control. The chain employs TRBV11-2 and TRBJ2-7; weak D call: TRBD1 (5 bases). The CDR3 sequence is CASSSQGVSSYEQYF. The CDR3 DNA sequence: TGTGCCAGCAGCTCCCAGGGTGTCAGCTCCTACGAGCAGTACTTC.